The clone carrying this T cell receptor (beta chain) has only a few counts. Its antigen is currently unknown. The data stem from a study of T cell repertoires in cytomegalovirus infection. This CDR3 has 16 residues. V lost 0 bases and J lost 3, with 16 bases in between. Looked up from germline, CDR1 is SGHNT and CDR2 is YYREEE (reference sequence). TCRdb ran MiXCR on the reads and lists one entry per CDR3 protein. The sample has some 920,000 distinct CDR3 sequences, 25% to 40% seen once. This chain uses TRBV5-4 with TRBJ2-7, with D unclear. The input for sequencing was cultured CD8+ T cells from PBMCs, taken from culture after CMV antigen stimulation. This receptor was identified in a human donor in good health (CMV status not recorded). Some clones in this sample may be carry-over from other donors' samples. The CDR3 sequence is CASSLVERYIIYEQYF. Here the CDR3 DNA reads TGTGCCAGCAGCTTGGTGGAGCGATACATAATCTACGAGCAGTACTTC.